A selection of T cell receptor beta chains follows, all from one sample in a study of blood T cell repertoires in COVID-19. The data were produced by immunoSEQ multiplex PCR, yet TCRdb's version contains in-frame clones alone and is incomplete. The sample holds some 250,000 clones; roughly nine tenths are singletons and the top ten take 1% to 1.5%. The sequenced sample consisted of PBMCs or T cells enriched from blood (not recorded which). The receptor set was obtained from a human donor in a cohort exposed to, infected with or recovered from COVID-19 (not recorded which). The donor label of this sample is uncertain. CDR3s include the opening cysteine and the closing phenylalanine or tryptophan. The D gene is left open where the match is weak. Some rows have no size entry. The others give once, few or many, or a class for an expanded clone.

clone_size | d_call | j_call | v_call | cdr3_aa | cdr3_nt
- | - | TRBJ2-1 | TRBV3-1/TRBV3-2 | CASSPRDLANNEQFF | TGTGCCAGCAGCCCGCGGGACTTAGCCAACAATGAGCAGTTCTTC
- | - | TRBJ1-2 | TRBV30 | CAWRTGNNGYTF | TGTGCCTGGAGAACAGGGAATAATGGCTACACCTTC
few | - | TRBJ2-5 | TRBV7-6 | CASTKGAGLDQETQYF | TGTGCCAGCACCAAGGGTGCGGGGCTCGACCAAGAGACCCAGTACTTC
- | TRBD2 | TRBJ2-1 | TRBV7-2 | CASRKGLAGGNEQFF | TGTGCCAGCAGGAAAGGACTAGCGGGGGGCAATGAGCAGTTCTTC
once | TRBD1 | TRBJ2-7 | TRBV5-1 | CASSWGQGEDEQYF | TGCGCCAGCAGCTGGGGACAGGGGGAGGACGAGCAGTACTTC
- | - | TRBJ2-1 | TRBV27 | CASSLYGDNEQFF | TGTGCCAGCAGTTTATACGGGGACAATGAGCAGTTCTTC
- | - | TRBJ2-2 | TRBV7-8 | CASSLVQGLATGELFF | TGTGCCAGCAGCTTAGTCCAGGGGCTGGCCACCGGGGAGCTGTTTTTT
- | - | TRBJ1-2 | TRBV25-1 | CASWGTAGSQAF | TGTGCCAGTTGGGGGACTGCCGGGTCTCAGGCCTTC
- | - | TRBJ2-6 | TRBV5-6 | CASSLASGSGANVLTF | TGTGCCAGCAGCTTGGCCTCGGGCTCTGGGGCCAACGTCCTGACTTTC
- | TRBD1 | TRBJ1-5 | TRBV19 | CASSMAVEGASNQPQHF | TGTGCCAGTAGTATGGCAGTGGAGGGGGCTAGCAATCAGCCCCAGCATTTT
- | - | TRBJ1-1 | TRBV14 | CASSQAVTTEAFF | TGTGCCAGCAGCCAGGCAGTAACCACTGAAGCTTTCTTT
- | - | TRBJ1-3 | TRBV5-5 | CASSLGRGSGNTIYF | TGTGCCAGCAGCTTGGGCAGGGGTTCTGGAAACACCATATATTTT
- | TRBD2 | TRBJ2-7 | TRBV6-5 | CASRLRTSGGYEQYF | TGTGCCAGCAGACTCAGGACTAGCGGGGGCTACGAGCAGTACTTC
- | TRBD1 | TRBJ1-2 | TRBV5-4 | CASRRPGQGRNGYTF | TGTGCCAGCAGGCGTCCGGGACAGGGAAGGAATGGCTACACCTTC
- | TRBD1 | TRBJ1-1 | TRBV25-1 | CASSERAGGGTEAFF | TGTGCCAGCAGTGAAAGGGCAGGGGGCGGCACTGAAGCTTTCTTT
- | TRBD1 | TRBJ2-1 | TRBV5-1 | CASSSTGGHNEQFF | TGCGCCAGCAGCTCGACAGGGGGACACAATGAGCAGTTCTTC
- | - | TRBJ2-7 | TRBV11-2 | CASSLASRRGEQYF | TGTGCCAGCAGCTTAGCGTCTAGAAGAGGCGAGCAGTACTTC
once | - | TRBJ1-5 | TRBV28 | CASTGTTGTLAQPQHF | TGTGCCAGCACAGGTACTACAGGGACCTTAGCTCAGCCCCAGCATTTT
- | - | TRBJ1-2 | TRBV6-2/TRBV6-3 | CASSYRALYGYTF | TGTGCCAGCAGTTATCGAGCCCTCTATGGCTACACCTTC
- | - | TRBJ1-1 | TRBV5-5 | CASSSLTVEAFF | TGTGCCAGCAGCTCCCTGACAGTCGAAGCTTTCTTT
- | - | TRBJ2-2 | TRBV10-3 | CAISRGVTGELFF | TGTGCCATCAGCAGGGGGGTCACCGGGGAGCTGTTTTTT
- | TRBD1 | TRBJ1-3 | TRBV9 | CASSTDRANGNTIYF | TGTGCCAGCAGTACGGACAGGGCCAACGGAAACACCATATATTTT
once | - | TRBJ2-7 | TRBV6-1 | CASSSPGLYEQYF | TGTGCCAGCAGTTCCCCGGGGTTATACGAGCAGTACTTC
once | TRBD1 | TRBJ1-6 | TRBV10-3 | CAVGQDVNSPLHF | TGTGCCGTGGGACAGGACGTTAATTCACCCCTCCACTTT
- | TRBD1 | TRBJ1-2 | TRBV5-1 | CASSMGQVDYGYTF | TGCGCCAGCAGCATGGGACAGGTTGACTATGGCTACACCTTC
once | - | TRBJ1-5 | TRBV7-2 | CASSPKLGGPYSNQPQHF | TGTGCCAGCAGCCCTAAGCTGGGGGGACCCTATAGCAATCAGCCCCAGCATTTT
- | - | TRBJ2-3 | TRBV24-1 | CATSDPGGAPADTQYF | TGTGCCACCAGTGATCCTGGAGGGGCCCCCGCGGATACGCAGTATTTT
- | - | TRBJ1-2 | TRBV24-1 | CATSDHGGGYTF | TGTGCCACCAGTGATCACGGTGGTGGCTACACCTTC
- | - | TRBJ2-3 | TRBV7-3 | CASSLSGRGGATDTQYF | TGTGCCAGCAGCTTATCTGGTCGAGGGGGAGCCACAGATACGCAGTATTTT
few | TRBD1 | TRBJ1-2 | TRBV7-2 | CASSFILGTVGGYTF | TGTGCCAGCAGCTTCATTCTCGGGACAGTTGGTGGCTACACCTTC
- | TRBD1 | TRBJ1-4 | TRBV27 | CASSFRTGGIEKLFF | TGTGCCAGCAGTTTCAGGACAGGGGGGATTGAAAAACTGTTTTTT
once | TRBD1 | TRBJ1-2 | TRBV29-1 | CSAPGQGYGYTF | TGCAGCGCCCCTGGACAGGGCTATGGCTACACCTTC
- | - | TRBJ1-1 | TRBV27 | CASSLMRGGTEAFF | TGTGCCAGCAGTTTAATGAGGGGGGGGACTGAAGCTTTCTTT
- | - | TRBJ1-1 | TRBV6-5 | CASSPNTGNTEAFF | TGTGCCAGCAGTCCTAATACTGGGAACACTGAAGCTTTCTTT
- | - | TRBJ1-2 | TRBV4-3 | CASSDGTTRHYGYTF | TGCGCCAGCAGCGACGGGACAACAAGACACTATGGCTACACCTTC
- | - | TRBJ2-5 | TRBV4-2 | CASSQGQDGRETQYF | TGTGCCAGCAGCCAAGGACAGGATGGTCGAGAGACCCAGTACTTC
- | TRBD2 | TRBJ2-1 | TRBV4-3 | CASSQEGLAHNEQFF | TGCGCCAGCAGCCAAGAGGGACTAGCTCACAATGAGCAGTTCTTC
- | - | TRBJ1-1 | TRBV9 | CASSPGNENTEAFF | TGTGCCAGCAGCCCAGGCAACGAGAACACTGAAGCTTTCTTT
- | - | TRBJ1-6 | TRBV5-5 | CASSPHRAGYNSPLHF | TGTGCCAGCAGCCCCCACAGGGCCGGGTATAATTCACCCCTCCACTTT
- | - | TRBJ1-2 | TRBV28 | CATRGPFNYGYTF | TGTGCCACAAGGGGCCCATTTAACTATGGCTACACCTTC
- | - | TRBJ2-1 | TRBV6-1 | CASSDHRSNEQFF | TGTGCCAGCAGTGATCACCGGAGCAATGAGCAGTTCTTC
- | - | TRBJ1-6 | TRBV15 | CATSRMGQGAREDSPLHF | TGTGCCACCAGCAGAATGGGGCAGGGTGCAAGAGAGGATTCACCCCTCCACTTT
- | - | TRBJ1-4 | TRBV3-1/TRBV3-2 | CASSYGSTTNEKLFF | TGTGCCAGCAGCTACGGTTCGACAACTAATGAAAAACTGTTTTTT
- | - | TRBJ1-5 | TRBV4-1 | CASSQEQGGFNQPQHF | TGCGCCAGCAGCCAAGAACAGGGTGGATTCAATCAGCCCCAGCATTTT
- | - | TRBJ1-2 | TRBV18 | CASSPGQIYGYTF | TGTGCCAGCTCACCAGGACAGATCTATGGCTACACCTTC
- | - | TRBJ2-3 | TRBV6-5 | CASRRAKRADTQYF | TGTGCCAGCCGACGTGCCAAGCGCGCAGATACGCAGTATTTT
- | - | TRBJ1-3 | TRBV2 | CASSGSISGNTIYF | TGTGCCAGCAGTGGGAGCATTTCTGGAAACACCATATATTTT
few | - | TRBJ2-7 | TRBV30 | CAWSVRGARYEQYF | TGTGCCTGGAGTGTCAGGGGAGCTCGGTACGAGCAGTACTTC
- | - | TRBJ1-4 | TRBV6-1 | CASSEAYGGGSGANEKLFF | TGTGCCAGCAGTGAAGCGTACGGGGGGGGATCCGGAGCTAATGAAAAACTGTTTTTT
few | - | TRBJ1-5 | TRBV4-1 | CASSQEEGSSGNQPQHF | TGCGCCAGCAGCCAAGAGGAGGGGTCTTCGGGCAATCAGCCCCAGCATTTT
once | - | TRBJ2-7 | TRBV6-5 | CASSYRQGKYEQYF | TGTGCCAGCAGTTACAGGCAGGGGAAGTACGAGCAGTACTTC